The clone carrying this T cell receptor beta chain was seen more than once but under ten times. Its target is unknown. These data are taken from a study of cytomegalovirus exposure and HLA in healthy donors. A multiplex PCR was run with 60 Vbeta primers and 13 Jbeta primers. Profiling relied on immunoSEQ multiplex PCR, and the TCRdb table lists in-frame clones only, not all of them. The sample has roughly 70,000 clones, about four fifths seen once. General study findings and limits: In terms of immune exposure information, only CMV serostatus was available. The Asian-associated ancestry cluster reportedly had fewer N-insertions than the 666-donor mean in a later analysis.

The V and J ends lost 0 bases and 5 bases, in that order; junction bases with no gene match: 6. The CDR3 runs to 15 residues. The V gene's germline CDR1 is SGHRS and CDR2 YFSETQ. This sequence was found in a man between 18 and 29 years old in good health and CMV-seronegative. The genes are TRBV5-1 and TRBJ2-5, with TRBD2 identical over 8 bases. What was sequenced was PBMCs. This CDR3 is CASSLGLAGVETQYF. Here the CDR3 DNA reads TGCGCCAGCAGCTTGGGCCTAGCGGGTGTTGAGACCCAGTACTTC.